The T cell receptor beta chain under discussion was sequenced for a study of Tregs in tolerant kidney transplant recipients. Produced via immunoSEQ multiplex PCR; TCRdb's table is partial and in-frame only. The data show about 240,000 clones, roughly 80% seen once. The germline V gene has CDR1 SNHLY and CDR2 FYNNEI. The V segment lost 7 bases and the J segment 4 bases; nucleotides outside the gene matches: 9. The CDR3 spans 15 residues. This clone was found a few times. The sequence was obtained from a human donor in good health. The material sequenced was CD4+ T cells from blood. The V gene is TRBV2, the J gene TRBJ1-1; 10 nucleotides agree with TRBD1. CDR3 DNA: TGTGCCAGCACTTTAACCCGGACAGGGGGCACTGAAGCTTTCTTT. Translated: CASTLTRTGGTEAFF.